This passage covers 15 T cell receptor beta chains from one sample sequenced in a study of human T cells and chemical hapten exposure. One entry per CDR3 protein, called by TCRdb with MiXCR from the RACE reads. The table shows roughly 380,000 distinct CDR3 sequences, with more than 4.5% occurring only once. Regarding time point: patch test 1, 2 weeks after DPC sensitization. Treatment indicated: therapeutic diphenylcyclopropenone sensitization with weekly scalp DPC. The sample here was whole blood, taken in connection with sensitization to the hapten diphenylcyclopropenone (DPC). All receptors come from a woman in her 50s with alopecia areata. Some clones in this sample may be carry-over from other donors' samples.

This clonotype was seen at least ten times. This chain joins TRBV4-2 and TRBJ1-6, with 8 bases lining up with TRBD1. Unmatched junction bases numbered 4, after V lost 0 bases and J lost 9 bases. CDR3 size: 15 residues. The V gene's germline CDR1 is LGHNA and CDR2 YNFKEQ. In nucleotides, the CDR3 is TGTGCCAGCAGCCAAGAGGGGACAGGTCTTTCACCCCTCCACTTT. This gives the protein CASSQEGTGLSPLHF.

At least ten counts were recorded for this clonotype. This chain links TRBV2 with TRBJ1-5; D unclear. CDR1 is SNHLY, CDR2 FYNNEI, per germline. The CDR3 contains 14 residues. Trimming removed 3 bases at V and 5 bases at J, with 11 bases between. DNA of the CDR3: TGTGCCAGCAGTGAGTTAGGCGGAGATCAGCCCCAGCATTTT. Protein sequence: CASSELGGDQPQHF.

This chain connects TRBV20-1 to TRBJ1-1; a weak D match, TRBD1 (5 bases). CDR3 size: 13 residues. From germline, CDR1 is DFQATT and CDR2 SNEGSKA (reference sequence). Trimming shortened V by 7 bases and J by 1 base, and 13 bases separated the two germline ends. The CDR3 spells CSVPTETNTEAFF. DNA of the CDR3: TGCAGTGTCCCGACAGAAACGAACACTGAAGCTTTCTTT.

Concerning this clonotype: A much larger clone differs by one base, so this may be a read error. The gene calls are TRBV7-9 and TRBJ2-3; D is perhaps TRBD2 (5 bases). The V and J ends lost 5 bases and 4 bases respectively, with 13 bases between them. CDR1 is SEHNR, CDR2 FQNEAQ, per germline (reference sequence). This CDR3 is built from 14 residues. CDR3 sequence: CASSPLLEPDTQYF. CDR3 nucleotide sequence: TGTGCCAGCAGCCCGCTACTAGAGCCAGATACGCAGTATTTT. Variable domain in full (rest from reference TRBV7-9 and TRBJ2-3): DTGVSQNPRHKITKRGQNVTFRCDPISEHNRLYWYRQTLGQGPEFLTYFQNEAQLEKSRLLSDRFSAERPKGSFSTLEIQRTEQGDSAMYLCASSPLLEPDTQYFGPGTRLTVL.

In its sample, this clonotype was seen many times. The CDR3 region has the DNA TGTGCCAGCAGCAACCTAAGGGATACGCAGTATTTT. The encoded protein is CASSNLRDTQYF. This chain connects TRBV7-6 to TRBJ2-3; no definite D call. The CDR3 covers 12 residues. Germline CDR1 reads SGHVS; CDR2 reads FNYEAQ. V dropped 5 bases and J dropped 6 bases, with 9 bases sitting between them.

This clonotype has only a few counts. The V and J genes are TRBV7-2 and TRBJ2-3; TRBD2 matches 10 bases. There are 19 residues in the CDR3. Trimming cost V 2 bases and J 0 bases; bases outside gene matches: 11. Germline CDR1 SGHTA, CDR2 FQGNSA. CDR3: CASSLNVAGGHSSTDTQYF. CDR3 in DNA: TGTGCCAGCAGCTTAAATGTAGCGGGAGGACACTCTAGCACAGATACGCAGTATTTT.

This clonotype turned up a few times. The chain recombines TRBV15 with TRBJ1-5; no clear D. This CDR3 is 14 amino acids long. CDR1 and CDR2 from the germline V gene are LNHNV and YYDKDF (reference sequence). V gave up 3 bases and J gave up 9 bases, with 15 bases separating them. Here the CDR3 reads CATSSANAEPPQHF. The CDR3, as DNA: TGTGCCACCAGCAGTGCCAATGCTGAGCCGCCCCAGCATTTT.

In this sample, this clonotype turned up many times. The J gene is TRBJ2-7, the V gene TRBV28, with 7 bases aligning to TRBD1. Germline V gene data show CDR1 as MDHEN and CDR2 as SYDVKM. The CDR3 spans 14 residues. V shed 5 bases, J shed 6 bases, and the junction held 10 bases outside the gene matches. CDR3 loop: CASSPRDSPVEQYF. CDR3 sequence (DNA): TGTGCCAGCAGTCCCCGGGACAGCCCCGTCGAGCAGTACTTC.

This clonotype was recorded a few times. This chain uses TRBV6-5 with TRBJ2-5, with D tentatively TRBD2 (6 bases). The ends were cut back, 0 bases at V and 1 base at J, with 9 bases in the middle. In germline, CDR1 is MNHEY, CDR2 SVGAGI. The CDR3 spans 15 residues. This CDR3 is CASSYSPGVQETQYF. In DNA, the CDR3 is TGTGCCAGCAGTTACTCGCCGGGAGTCCAAGAGACCCAGTACTTC.

In its sample, this clonotype was seen a few times. Here the CDR3 reads CASSFQRGGGNTQYF. CDR3 sequence (DNA): TGTGCCAGCAGTTTTCAGCGAGGGGGGGGGAATACGCAGTATTTT. The rearrangement joins TRBV12-3 or TRBV12-4 to TRBJ2-3; maybe TRBD2 (7 bases). The CDR3 sequence is 15 residues long. Trimming left V 3 bases short and J 7 bases short, with 17 bases between.

The rearrangement uses TRBV18 and TRBJ1-2, with D unresolved. Germline V gene lookup returns CDR1 KGHSH and CDR2 LQKENI. This CDR3 has 14 residues. V was clipped by 3 bases and J by 3 bases, with 11 bases between them. CDR3 in DNA: TGTGCCAGCTCACCCGCCGGTGGCTACTATGGCTACACCTTC. Amino acid sequence: CASSPAGGYYGYTF.

This clonotype was picked up many times. The J gene is TRBJ1-6, the V gene TRBV27; 7 bases are shared with TRBD1. Germline V gene data show CDR1 as MNHEY and CDR2 as SMNVEV (reference sequence). The CDR3 sequence is 17 residues long. After removal of 5 bases from V and 2 bases from J, the junction contained 9 bases not matched to a gene. Here the CDR3 reads CASSPMTGNPYNSPLHF. The DNA of the CDR3 is TGTGCCAGCAGTCCGATGACAGGGAACCCCTATAATTCACCCCTCCACTTT.

This clonotype has at least ten counts. V is TRBV10-3 and J is TRBJ2-7; D not resolved. CDR3 size: 12 residues. The V gene's germline CDR1 is ENHRY and CDR2 SYGVKD. V was cut by 0 bases and J by 3 bases, with 3 bases left in between. The CDR3 nucleotides are TGTGCCATCAGTGAGTCGGGCTACGAGCAGTACTTC. Translation gives CAISESGYEQYF.

This clonotype has a count of ten or more. The chain has TRBV7-9 and TRBJ2-2; weak D call: TRBD1 (5 bases). Germline CDR1 and CDR2: SEHNR and FQNEAQ (reference sequence). This CDR3 spans 13 amino acids. The V gene lost 8 bases and the J gene lost 1 base, with 8 bases spanning the gap. CDR3 in amino acids: CASEGQNTGELFF. As DNA, the CDR3 is TGTGCCAGCGAAGGACAGAACACCGGGGAGCTGTTTTTT.

The rearrangement links TRBV2 to TRBJ1-1, with D perhaps matching TRBD1 (6 bases). CDR1 is SNHLY, CDR2 FYNNEI, per germline. The length of the CDR3 is 12 residues. Trimming stripped 7 bases from V and 5 bases from J, with 11 bases between. The CDR3: CASISGVTEAFF. The CDR3 coding sequence is TGTGCCAGCATCTCAGGGGTAACTGAAGCTTTCTTT. Filled out from reference TRBV2 and TRBJ1-1, the complete variable domain reads EPEVTQTPSHQVTQMGQEVILRCVPISNHLYFYWYRQILGQKVEFLVSFYNNEISEKSEIFDDQFSVERPDGSNFTLKIRSTKLEDSAMYFCASISGVTEAFFGQGTRLTVV.